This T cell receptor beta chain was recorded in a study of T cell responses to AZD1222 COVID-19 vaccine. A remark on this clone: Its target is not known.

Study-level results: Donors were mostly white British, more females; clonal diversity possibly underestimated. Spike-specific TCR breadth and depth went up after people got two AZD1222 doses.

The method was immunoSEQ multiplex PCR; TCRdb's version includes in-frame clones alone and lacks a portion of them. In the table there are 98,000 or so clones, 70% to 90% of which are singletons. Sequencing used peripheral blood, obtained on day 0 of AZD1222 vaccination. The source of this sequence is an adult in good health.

CDR3 DNA: TGTGCCAGCTCGCCTTACAGGGAGGGCAATCAGCCCCAGCATTTT. Protein: CASSPYREGNQPQHF. The chain has TRBV18 and TRBJ1-5; D might be TRBD1 (6 bases). Germline CDR1 is KGHSH and CDR2 is LQKENI. The CDR3 runs to 15 residues. The V end lost 6 bases, the J end lost 2 bases, and 14 bases lay between the germline ends.